This T cell receptor beta chain is drawn from a study of blood T cell repertoires in COVID-19 (TCRdb year 2020). Study-level background: The collaborator samples originated in the United States, Italy and Spain and spanned the acute and convalescent phases of COVID-19. The dataset comprised deeply sampled blood TCRbeta repertoires from subjects exposed to, actively infected with, or recovered from COVID-19. Where HLA class I and class II types were available, the types were taken from metadata supplied by the sample provider, not from assay-based typing. The material from the prospective study consisted of cDNA or gDNA derived from T cells, B-cell-depleted T cells, or PBMCs. The repertoires were released in a freely available public database intended as a resource for research on the immune response to SARS-CoV-2. The samples were drawn from two sources: the first 160 participants of the ongoing ImmuneRACE study, and 1,200 or so subjects contributed by 6 global collaborators. Nearly every sample came with metadata listing a de-identified subject ID, COVID-19 status, age in years and sex. Broad study findings and their caveats: How much clinical and demographic metadata was included differed by source and by participant, and the metadata was provided uncurated.

This clone has a handful of counts. Its binding antigen is unknown. No clone much larger than this one lies a single base away; base qualities are absent. In Seattle, one collaborating source enrolled patients while the infection was active and tracked those patients longitudinally over the course of disease. The collaborating institutions used their own protocols to collect whole blood in K2EDTA tubes. For TCRbeta analysis, collaborators shipped samples as frozen whole blood, isolated PBMCs, or DNA extracted from either of those sample types. V trim: 3 bases; J trim: 4 bases; unmatched bases: 6. From the cysteine up to the phenylalanine, the CDR3 has a length of 16 residues. Just the 48-base CDR3 DNA is kept, in frame starting at base 1. The germline V gene sets CDR1 to KGHDR and CDR2 to SFDVKD. The immunoSEQ Assay, a bias-controlled multiplex PCR, was used to amplify TCRbeta CDR3 regions from genomic DNA. The original methods were these. The number of nucleated cells in each sample was estimated by amplification of reference gene primers within the assay. To quantify the absolute abundance of each unique TCRbeta CDR3 rearrangement, sequence reads were collapsed and filtered. For each sample, productive Simpson clonality was calculated as the square root of Simpson's diversity index across productive rearrangements. This immuneACCESS table, as held by TCRdb, lists in-frame sequences with V and J called but not all clones. Of the missing ones, under half trace to an unresolved V gene in checked studies; the others have no known cause. D and trimming were read from the DNA, whereas the V and J calls and clone size are those reported in that table. The sample includes just over 150,000 clones, with over 80% observed a single time. The ten most abundant clones make up more than 4.5% of the sample.

This sequence was found in a man aged 25-45 years with COVID-19, enrolled during active disease. The sample taken for sequencing was peripheral blood. The chain couples TRBV24-1 to TRBJ2-3; 10 junctional bases match TRBD2. The CDR3 has the sequence CATSDRSGGAADTQYF. The nucleotide sequence is given as TGTGCCACCAGTGATCGCAGCGGGGGGGCGGCAGATACGCAGTATTTT.